This record concerns one T cell receptor beta chain sequence. Its antigen is unknown. One base away there is no much larger clone; base qualities are not given. This record comes from a study of blood T cell repertoires in COVID-19 (dated by TCRdb to the early 2020s). In the study overall: Samples covering the acute and convalescent phases of COVID-19 were provided by collaborators in the United States, Italy and Spain. The prospective study material was composed of cDNA or gDNA derived from T cells, B-cell-depleted T cells, or PBMCs. Samples were obtained from the ongoing ImmuneRACE study (first 160 participants) and from roughly 1,300 subjects provided by 6 global collaborators. Where available, HLA class I and class II types were obtained from metadata supplied by the sample provider rather than from assay-based typing. Sample metadata almost always included a de-identified subject ID, COVID-19 status, age in years and sex. Subjects who had been exposed to COVID-19, were actively infected with it, or had recovered from it provided the deeply sampled blood TCRbeta repertoires that made up the dataset. The repertoires were released in a freely available public database meant as a resource for research on the immune response to SARS-CoV-2. The paper's findings and limits, for the study overall: Clinical and demographic metadata were provided uncurated, with the amount varying by source and participant.

In Seattle, one collaborating source enrolled patients while the infection was active and tracked those patients longitudinally over the course of disease. Collaborating institutions collected whole blood in K2EDTA tubes following their own protocols. Collaborator samples were shipped for TCRbeta analysis as frozen whole blood, isolated PBMCs, or DNA extracted from either sample type. TCRbeta CDR3 regions were amplified from genomic DNA by means of the immunoSEQ Assay, a bias-controlled multiplex PCR. Per the source publication's procedure: The number of nucleated cells in each sample was estimated from the amplification of reference gene primers within the assay. Sequence reads were collapsed and filtered to measure the absolute abundance of every unique TCRbeta CDR3 rearrangement. For each sample, productive Simpson clonality was calculated as the square root of Simpson's diversity index over productive rearrangements. Here the immuneACCESS table is served through TCRdb, limited to in-frame sequences with V and J called. Missing clones are a known gap in these copies; in checked studies unresolved V genes cover under half, and the rest lacks a known reason. Clonal size and the V and J genes are those of that table, whereas D and trimming came from the DNA. This sample has around 150,000 clones in its table, and 92% of those were observed once. Approximately 5% of the sample lies in the top ten.

The germline V gene specifies SGHAT as CDR1 and FQNNGV as CDR2. V is pared back by 1 base and J by 3 bases, with 18 bases lying between the germline termini. The CDR3 contains 17 residues, cysteine and phenylalanine counted. Only the CDR3 DNA is retained, 51 bases long and in frame from the first base. The rearrangement joined TRBV11-2 to TRBJ1-2, with a weak D call of TRBD1 (6 bases match). The receptor's source is a man aged 25 to 45 with COVID-19, enrolled during active disease. The sequenced material came from peripheral blood. Read as DNA, the sequence is TGTGCCAGCAGCTTAGGACGGTGGGGGCGCGATGACTATGGCTACACCTTC. It encodes CASSLGRWGRDDYGYTF.